This T cell receptor (beta chain) was recovered during a study of OX40 agonist ivuxolimab in advanced cancers. This table comes from immunoSEQ multiplex PCR, and its TCRdb copy is limited to in-frame clones, with some not included. Of roughly 70,000 clones detected, approximately 90% appear once; the ten largest clones hold about 0.3%. The source is an adult with an advanced solid tumor such as melanoma, head and neck, liver or kidney cancer. The specimen comprised CD4+ or CD8+ T cells sorted from blood, sampled in a trial of the OX40 agonist ivuxolimab.

CDR3 in DNA: TGTGCCTCCCGGGACAGCAACTACGAGCAGTACTTC. This sequence encodes CASRDSNYEQYF. V usage is TRBV19 and J usage is TRBJ2-7; 7 nucleotides match TRBD1. Germline assignment: CDR1 LNHDA and CDR2 SQIVND (reference sequence). The CDR3 runs 12 residues. V was pared by 11 bases and J by 3 bases, with 7 bases of the junction left unmatched.